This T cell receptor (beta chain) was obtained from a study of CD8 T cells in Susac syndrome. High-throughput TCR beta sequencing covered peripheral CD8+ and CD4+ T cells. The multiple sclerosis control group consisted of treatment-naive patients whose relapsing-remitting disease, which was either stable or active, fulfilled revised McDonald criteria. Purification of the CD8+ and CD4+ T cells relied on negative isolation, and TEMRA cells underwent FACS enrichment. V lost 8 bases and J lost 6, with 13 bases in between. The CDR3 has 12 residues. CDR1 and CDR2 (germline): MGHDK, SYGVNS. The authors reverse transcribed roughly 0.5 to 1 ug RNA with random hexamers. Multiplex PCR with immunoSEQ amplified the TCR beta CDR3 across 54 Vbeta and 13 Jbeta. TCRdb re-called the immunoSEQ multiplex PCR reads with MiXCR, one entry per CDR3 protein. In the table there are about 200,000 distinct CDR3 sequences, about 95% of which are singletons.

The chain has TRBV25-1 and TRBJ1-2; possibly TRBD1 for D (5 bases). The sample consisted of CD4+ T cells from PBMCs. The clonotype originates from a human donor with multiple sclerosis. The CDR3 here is CASWGVVNGYTF. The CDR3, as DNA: TGTGCCAGCTGGGGGGTGGTCAATGGCTACACCTTC.